These 28 T cell receptor beta chains were sequenced from one sample in a study of blood T cell repertoires in COVID-19. Repertoires were generated with immunoSEQ multiplex PCR, while TCRdb's copy carries only in-frame clones and drops some. This table has 200,000 to 250,000 clones, over 80% appearing once. The sample comprised PBMCs or T cells enriched from blood (not recorded which). These receptors all come from a man aged 25-45 years who had recovered from COVID-19.

This chain connects TRBV10-3 to TRBJ1-1; possibly TRBD1 for D (5 bases). There are 14 residues in the CDR3. Germline V gene lookup returns CDR1 ENHRY and CDR2 SYGVKD. Trimming removed 6 bases at V and 2 bases at J, with 13 bases between. The DNA of the CDR3 is TGTGCCATCAGACCTCAGGGTGGAAACACTGAAGCTTTCTTT. Protein sequence: CAIRPQGGNTEAFF.

The chain couples TRBV7-2 to TRBJ2-7; TRBD2 matches 7 bases. Germline CDR1 reads SGHTA; CDR2 reads FQGNSA. V trimming: 5 bases; J trimming: 6 bases; junction bases outside the gene matches: 7. This CDR3 is built from 13 residues. CDR3 nucleotide sequence: TGTGCCAGCAGCCCTTGGGGGGAGGGCGAGCAGTACTTC. It codes for CASSPWGEGEQYF.

This clone was recorded once. The chain combines TRBV7-2 with TRBJ2-3; D call uncertain. The CDR3 loop spans 12 amino acids. With 2 bases removed from V and 10 bases from J, the gap between germline ends came to 10 bases. Germline lookup yields CDR1 SGHTA and CDR2 FQGNSA. CDR3 in DNA: TGTGCCAGCAGCTTAACCGGGTCCCCGCAGTATTTT. It translates to CASSLTGSPQYF.

The chain is built from TRBV15 and TRBJ2-2, with D possibly TRBD2 on 6 matching bases. The germline CDR1 and CDR2 sequences are LNHNV and YYDKDF (reference sequence). The CDR3 runs 15 residues. Trimming shortened V by 5 bases and J by 4 bases, and 14 bases separated the two germline ends. The CDR3 DNA reads TGTGCCACCAGCCTCGACGGGGGAAGCACCGGGGAGCTGTTTTTT. Protein: CATSLDGGSTGELFF.

The rearrangement uses TRBV12-2 and TRBJ1-2; whether TRBD1, the table's D call, matches the DNA was not checked. TRBV12-2 is a pseudogene segment. The CDR3 totals 15 residues. CDR3 bases: TGTGCAAGTCGCTTAGCGCTTTCAGGGCGGTATGGCTACACCTTC. Translating it yields CASRLALSGRYGYTF.

The chain uses TRBV29-1 and TRBJ2-5, with D maybe TRBD2 (6 bases). The germline V and J ends were trimmed by 4 bases and 4 bases, with 13 bases remaining between them. The CDR3 has 13 residues. The germline V gene has CDR1 SQVTM and CDR2 ANQGSEA. For the CDR3, the DNA is TGCAGCGTTGTATGGGGGACTGGAGAGACCCAGTACTTC. The encoded protein is CSVVWGTGETQYF.

The chain joins TRBV9 to TRBJ1-2; tentative D call: TRBD1 (5 bases). The germline CDR1 and CDR2 sequences are SGDLS and YYNGEE. CDR3 length: 14 residues. Trimming removed 0 bases at V and 4 bases at J, with 10 bases between. CDR3 bases: TGTGCCAGCAGCGTAGAACAGGAAAGCTATGGCTACACCTTC. This gives the protein CASSVEQESYGYTF.

The chain recombines TRBV30 with TRBJ1-2, with 7 nucleotides matching TRBD1. This CDR3 is 14 amino acids long. Germline CDR1 and CDR2: GTSNPN and SVGIG (reference sequence). Losses at the gene ends were 4 bases for V and 2 bases for J; bases not matched to a gene: 7. DNA of the CDR3: TGTGCCTGGAAAGTTTCAGGGGGAAACTATGGCTACACCTTC. Protein sequence: CAWKVSGGNYGYTF.

This chain links TRBV18 with TRBJ2-3; D is unclear. Germline V CDR1 and CDR2: KGHSH, LQKENI. V was pared by 4 bases and J by 2 bases, with 19 bases between. This CDR3 spans 17 amino acids. This CDR3 reads CASSRSKDWFFTDTQYF. CDR3 bases: TGTGCCAGCTCACGGAGCAAGGATTGGTTTTTCACAGATACGCAGTATTTT. The full variable domain, rest sourced from reference TRBV18 and TRBJ2-3, is NAGVMQNPRHLVRRRGQEARLRCSPMKGHSHVYWYRQLPEEGLKFMVYLQKENIIDESGMPKERFSAEFPKEGPSILRIQQVVRGDSAAYFCASSRSKDWFFTDTQYFGPGTRLTVL.

This chain links TRBV12-5 with TRBJ2-7, with D possibly being TRBD1 (7 bases). The V end lost 0 bases, the J end lost 3 bases, and 15 bases lay between the germline ends. Germline V lookup: CDR1 LGHNT, CDR2 FRNRAP. This CDR3 is built from 16 residues. In nucleotides, the CDR3 is TGTGCTAGTGGTTTGGTACGGGGCAGGGGGGTCTACGAGCAGTACTTC. It codes for CASGLVRGRGVYEQYF. Supplemented by reference TRBV12-5 and TRBJ2-7, the full variable domain reads DARVTQTPRHKVTEMGQEVTMRCQPILGHNTVFWYRQTMMQGLELLAYFRNRAPLDDSGMPKDRFSAEMPDATLATLKIQPSEPRDSAVYFCASGLVRGRGVYEQYFGPGTRLTVT.

The CDR3: CASSVGGLAGGTPSTDTQYF. Here the CDR3 DNA reads TGTGCCAGCAGCGTAGGGGGACTAGCGGGAGGCACTCCTAGCACAGATACGCAGTATTTT. The chain employs TRBV9 and TRBJ2-3; 15 bases map to TRBD2. The CDR3 loop spans 20 amino acids. Germline assignment: CDR1 SGDLS and CDR2 YYNGEE. Unmatched junction bases numbered 8, after V lost 0 bases and J lost 0 bases.

V gene TRBV19 combines with J gene TRBJ2-1; D is perhaps TRBD2 (5 bases). The CDR3 is 14 amino acids. The ends were cut back, 6 bases at V and 5 bases at J, with 14 bases in the middle. CDR1 is LNHDA and CDR2 is SQIVND in the germline V gene (reference sequence). CDR3 nucleotides: TGTGCCAGTAGGCCGGGATTAGGGAACAATGAGCAGTTCTTC. Translation: CASRPGLGNNEQFF.

The genes are TRBV6-5 and TRBJ2-5; D possibly corresponds to TRBD1 (6 bases). Per germline, CDR1 MNHEY and CDR2 SVGAGI. V lost 5 bases and J 5 bases, leaving 12 bases between the germline ends. The CDR3 is 13 amino acids. The CDR3, as DNA: TGTGCCAGCAGTCGGTGGGGGCTTGAGACCCAGTACTTC. Encoded protein: CASSRWGLETQYF.

V and J are TRBV7-9 and TRBJ1-6; possibly TRBD1 for D (6 bases). The CDR3 consists of 17 residues. Germline V gives CDR1 SEHNR, CDR2 FQNEAQ (reference sequence). Trimming pared 2 bases from V and 9 bases from J, leaving 20 bases between. The CDR3 sequence is CASSLPTSTGIGSPLHF. The CDR3 DNA follows: TGTGCCAGCAGCTTACCCACGAGCACAGGGATCGGTTCACCCCTCCACTTT.

This sequence joins TRBV5-1 and TRBJ2-1, with 11 bases identical to TRBD2. The CDR3 loop spans 15 amino acids. Per the germline V gene, CDR1 is SGHRS and CDR2 is YFSETQ. V lost 3 bases and J lost 5; bases outside the gene matches: 4. CDR3 protein: CASSWGTSGNNEQFF. The CDR3 region has the DNA TGCGCCAGCAGCTGGGGGACTAGCGGAAACAATGAGCAGTTCTTC.

The CDR3 sequence is CASSSRVRNYGYTF. For the CDR3, the DNA is TGTGCCAGTAGTTCGCGTGTTAGAAACTATGGCTACACCTTC. The chain joins TRBV19 to TRBJ1-2; no clear D gene. V was shortened by 5 bases and J by 2 bases, with 12 bases between the two germline ends. CDR3 size: 14 residues. Per germline, CDR1 LNHDA and CDR2 SQIVND (reference sequence). Full variable domain (rest looked up from reference TRBV19 and TRBJ1-2): DGGITQSPKYLFRKEGQNVTLSCEQNLNHDAMYWYRQDPGQGLRLIYYSQIVNDFQKGDIAEGYSVSREKKESFPLTVTSAQKNPTAFYLCASSSRVRNYGYTFGSGTRLTVV.

This clone was recorded once. This sequence joins TRBV27 and TRBJ2-2, with no clear D. Trimming removed 0 bases from V and 3 bases from J, with 11 bases in between. This CDR3 has 16 residues. From germline, CDR1 is MNHEY and CDR2 SMNVEV (reference sequence). DNA for the CDR3: TGTGCCAGCAGTTTATCCCTTCCGGTGGACACCGGGGAGCTGTTTTTT. It translates to CASSLSLPVDTGELFF.

V gene TRBV27 combines with J gene TRBJ2-1; 15 positions match TRBD2. In germline, CDR1 is MNHEY, CDR2 SMNVEV (reference sequence). The CDR3 is made up of 15 amino acids. V gave up 6 bases and J gave up 7 bases; unmatched junction bases: 4. The CDR3: CASSPGTSGRNEQFF. The CDR3 DNA reads TGTGCCAGCAGCCCTGGGACTAGCGGGAGGAATGAGCAGTTCTTC.

The chain has TRBV6-5 and TRBJ1-6; 8 nucleotides align to TRBD1. Germline-derived CDR1 and CDR2 are MNHEY and SVGAGI. The J segment lost 7 bases and the V segment lost 0 bases, leaving 5 bases of the junction unmatched. The CDR3 sequence is 16 residues long. The CDR3 nucleotides read TGTGCCAGCAGTTACTCGTCCAGGGGGCTGAATTCACCCCTCCACTTT. As protein: CASSYSSRGLNSPLHF.

The CDR3 region is CASSLGPGYNEQFF. The CDR3 nucleotides are TGTGCCAGCAGCTTAGGTCCGGGGTACAATGAGCAGTTCTTC. This chain links TRBV11-2 with TRBJ2-1, with D maybe TRBD2 (5 bases). The V and J ends lost 1 base and 4 bases respectively, with 8 bases between them. CDR3 length: 14 amino acids. Germline loops: CDR1 SGHAT, CDR2 FQNNGV.

The rearrangement links TRBV21-1 to TRBJ1-1; the D segment call TRBD1 is taken from the table without a DNA check. TRBV21-1 is tagged as a pseudogene. This CDR3 region has 15 residues. The CDR3 DNA reads TGTGCCAGCAGCAAAGATGGACAGACGAACACTGAAGCTTTCTTT. Protein product: CASSKDGQTNTEAFF.

The V call is TRBV2, the J call TRBJ2-1; 8 bases are shared with TRBD1. The V segment lost 5 bases and the J segment 0 bases; nucleotides outside the gene matches: 6. Germline V gene data show CDR1 as SNHLY and CDR2 as FYNNEI. There are 16 residues in the CDR3. The chain's CDR3 is CASSPQGAGSYNEQFF. The DNA of the CDR3 is TGTGCCAGCAGTCCGCAGGGGGCTGGCTCCTACAATGAGCAGTTCTTC.

The chain links TRBV12-3 or TRBV12-4 to TRBJ2-7, with a weak D call TRBD1 (5 bases). The CDR3 consists of 13 residues. The germline V and J ends were trimmed by 11 bases and 3 bases, with 17 bases remaining between them. CDR3 residues: CASGRVSLYEQYF. CDR3 nucleotides: TGTGCCTCAGGCAGGGTTTCGCTCTACGAGCAGTACTTC.

The V call is TRBV7-9, the J call TRBJ1-2, with D perhaps TRBD1 (6 bases). Germline V gene data show CDR1 as SEHNR and CDR2 as FQNEAQ (reference sequence). The CDR3 is 15 amino acids. Trimming took 1 base from V and 0 from J, leaving 9 bases between them. In DNA, the CDR3 is TGTGCCAGCAGCTTAGGGACAGATTCTAACTATGGCTACACCTTC. Translation: CASSLGTDSNYGYTF.

The chain combines TRBV9 with TRBJ2-5; TRBD2 might be the D (6 bases). CDR1 is SGDLS and CDR2 is YYNGEE in the germline V gene. CDR3 length: 14 residues. Trimming pared 2 bases from V and 5 bases from J, leaving 13 bases between. CDR3 nucleotide sequence: TGTGCCAGCAGCGTGAGCGCGGGGTACGAGACCCAGTACTTC. This sequence encodes CASSVSAGYETQYF.

The V and J genes are TRBV28 and TRBJ2-7; 7 bases map to TRBD1. Germline V CDR1 and CDR2: MDHEN, SYDVKM. The V segment lost 7 bases and the J segment 1 base; nucleotides outside the gene matches: 7. CDR3 length: 14 amino acids. The CDR3 DNA reads TGTGCCAGCATCTCACCGGGACAGTCCTACGAGCAGTACTTC. It yields the protein CASISPGQSYEQYF. Full variable domain (missing parts from reference TRBV28 and TRBJ2-7): DVKVTQSSRYLVKRTGEKVFLECVQDMDHENMFWYRQDPGLGLRLIYFSYDVKMKEKGDIPEGYSVSREKKERFSLILESASTNQTSMYLCASISPGQSYEQYFGPGTRLTVT.

The chain employs TRBV28 and TRBJ2-5, with TRBD1 identical over 7 bases. The CDR3 has 16 residues. V lost 5 bases to trimming and J lost 5 bases; unmatched junction nucleotides: 14. Per the germline V gene, CDR1 is MDHEN and CDR2 is SYDVKM. The CDR3 nucleotides are TGTGCCAGCAGTGAACGAGGGCAGGGGGTGCTGGAGACCCAGTACTTC. Amino acid sequence: CASSERGQGVLETQYF.

The rearrangement links TRBV5-4 to TRBJ2-1; possibly TRBD2 for D (7 bases). From germline, CDR1 is SGHNT and CDR2 YYREEE (reference sequence). V was trimmed by 1 base and J by 8 bases, leaving 13 bases between them. The CDR3 extends over 14 amino acids. The chain's CDR3 is CASSLRGARDEQFF. Here the CDR3 DNA reads TGTGCCAGCAGCTTGCGGGGGGCTAGAGATGAGCAGTTCTTC. The full variable domain, completed using reference TRBV5-4 and TRBJ2-1, is ETGVTQSPTHLIKTRGQQVTLRCSSQSGHNTVSWYQQALGQGPQFIFQYYREEENGRGNFPPRFSGLQFPNYSSELNVNALELDDSALYLCASSLRGARDEQFFGPGTRLTVL.